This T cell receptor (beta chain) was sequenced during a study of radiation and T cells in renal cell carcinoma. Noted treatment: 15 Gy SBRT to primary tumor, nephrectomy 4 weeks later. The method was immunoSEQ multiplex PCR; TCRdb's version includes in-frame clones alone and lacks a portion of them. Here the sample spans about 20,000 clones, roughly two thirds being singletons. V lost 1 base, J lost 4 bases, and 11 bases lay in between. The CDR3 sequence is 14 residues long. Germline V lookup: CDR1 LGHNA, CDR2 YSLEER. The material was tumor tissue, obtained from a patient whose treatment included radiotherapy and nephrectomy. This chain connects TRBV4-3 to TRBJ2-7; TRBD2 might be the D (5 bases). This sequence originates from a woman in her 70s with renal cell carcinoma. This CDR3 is CASSQGTGKYEQYF. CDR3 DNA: TGCGCCAGCAGCCAAGGGACCGGGAAGTACGAGCAGTACTTC.